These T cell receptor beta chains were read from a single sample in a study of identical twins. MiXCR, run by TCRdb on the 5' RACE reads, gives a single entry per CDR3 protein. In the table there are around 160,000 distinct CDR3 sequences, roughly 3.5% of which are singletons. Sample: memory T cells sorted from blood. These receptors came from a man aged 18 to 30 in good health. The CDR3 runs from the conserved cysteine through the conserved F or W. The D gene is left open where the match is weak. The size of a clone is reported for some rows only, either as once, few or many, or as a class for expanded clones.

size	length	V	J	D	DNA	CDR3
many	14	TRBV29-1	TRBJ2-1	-	TGCAGCGTGGGACTTCCTAAGGCCAGCAATGAGCAGTTCTTC	CSVGLPKASNEQFF
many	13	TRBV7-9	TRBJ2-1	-	TGTGCCAGCAGCTTAGCTGAGAGCAATGAGCAGTTCTTC	CASSLAESNEQFF
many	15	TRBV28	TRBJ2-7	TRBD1	TGTGCCAGCAGTTACCGGCAGGGGGTTACCTACGAGCAGTACTTC	CASSYRQGVTYEQYF
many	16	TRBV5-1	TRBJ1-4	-	TGCGCCAGCAGCCCGACCCTTAGCACAACTAATGAAAAACTGTTTTTT	CASSPTLSTTNEKLFF
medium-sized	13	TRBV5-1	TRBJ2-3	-	TGTGCCAGCAGCTTGGCGGGCACAGATACGCAGTATTTT	CASSLAGTDTQYF
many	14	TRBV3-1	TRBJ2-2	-	TGTGCCAGCAGCCAAGACGGGAACACCGGGGAGCTGTTTTTT	CASSQDGNTGELFF
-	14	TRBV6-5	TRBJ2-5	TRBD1	TGTGCCAGCAGTTACGCTGAGGGGACAGCGACCCAGTACTTC	CASSYAEGTATQYF
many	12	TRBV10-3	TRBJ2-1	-	TGTGCCATCAGTGAGTCGGGCAATGAGCAGTTCTTC	CAISESGNEQFF
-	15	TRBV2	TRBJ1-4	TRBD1	TGTGCCAGCAGAAGTGACAGGGGACAGAATGAAAAACTGTTTTTT	CASRSDRGQNEKLFF
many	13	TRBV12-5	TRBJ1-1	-	TGTGCTAGTGGTTTACGATCGTTTACTGAAGCTTTCTTT	CASGLRSFTEAFF
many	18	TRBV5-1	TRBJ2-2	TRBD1	TGCGCCAGCAGCCAGGGACAGGGGGACTCGTTGAACACCGGGGAGCTGTTTTTT	CASSQGQGDSLNTGELFF
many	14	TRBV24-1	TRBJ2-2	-	TGTGCCACCAGTGATGCGGGACGTATCGGGGAGCTGTTTTTT	CATSDAGRIGELFF
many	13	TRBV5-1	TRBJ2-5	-	TGCGCCAGCAGCTTCGGGGGTGGAGAGACCCAGTACTTC	CASSFGGGETQYF
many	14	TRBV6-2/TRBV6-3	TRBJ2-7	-	TGTGCCAGCAGTTACTCATGGGTTCAGACCGAGCAGTACTTC	CASSYSWVQTEQYF
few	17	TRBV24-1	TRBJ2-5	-	TGTGCCACCAGTGATTTCAGGGGCGCTTTTAGTCCGGAGACCCAGTACTTC	CATSDFRGAFSPETQYF
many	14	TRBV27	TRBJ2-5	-	TGTGCCAGCAGTTGGAATCAACGGCGGGAGACCCAGTACTTC	CASSWNQRRETQYF
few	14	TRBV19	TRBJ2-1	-	TGTGCCAGTAGTATCCTTCTTCTAGCGCCCGAGCAGTTCTTC	CASSILLLAPEQFF
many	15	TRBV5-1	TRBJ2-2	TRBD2	TGCGCCAGCAGCTTTGGACTAGCGGGAACCGGGGAGCTGTTTTTT	CASSFGLAGTGELFF
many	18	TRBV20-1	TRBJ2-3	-	TGCAGTGTCGAGGGGCAGGGGGATGCCGGGACTAGCACAGATACGCAGTATTTT	CSVEGQGDAGTSTDTQYF
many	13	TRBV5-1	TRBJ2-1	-	TGCGCCAGCAGCGATCTGACAGGCAATGAGCAGTTCTTC	CASSDLTGNEQFF
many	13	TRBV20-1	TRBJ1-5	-	TGCAGTGCTCAAGAGGCGGTCAATCAGCCCCAGCATTTT	CSAQEAVNQPQHF
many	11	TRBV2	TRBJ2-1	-	TGTGCCAGCAGTGAGATCCATGAGCAGTTCTTC	CASSEIHEQFF
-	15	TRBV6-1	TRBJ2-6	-	TGTGCCAGCAGATCCACGACGGCTGGGGCCAACGTCCTGACTTTC	CASRSTTAGANVLTF
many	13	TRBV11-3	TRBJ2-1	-	TGTGCCAGCAGCCCTAGTAGGGGGGGTCAGCAGTTCTTC	CASSPSRGGQQFF
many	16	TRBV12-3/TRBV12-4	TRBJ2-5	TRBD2	TGTGCCAGCAGAAAGGGACTAGCGGGAGAGGTGGAGACCCAGTACTTC	CASRKGLAGEVETQYF
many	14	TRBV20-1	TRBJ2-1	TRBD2	TGCAGTGCTATGTTAAGGACTAGCCGGGATGAGCAGTTCTTC	CSAMLRTSRDEQFF
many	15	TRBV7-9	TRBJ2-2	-	TGTGCCAGCAGCCCTCCCGGGTGGCGTACCGGGGAGCTGTTTTTT	CASSPPGWRTGELFF
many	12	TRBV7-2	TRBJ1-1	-	TGTGCCAGCAGCAATCAACAAAAACCCGCTTTCTTT	CASSNQQKPAFF
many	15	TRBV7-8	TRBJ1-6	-	TGTGCCAGCAGCCCCATTGAAGGACACGGTTCACCCCTCCACTTT	CASSPIEGHGSPLHF
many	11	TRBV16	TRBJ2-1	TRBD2	TGTGCCAGCAGCCAAGGGCTAGCGGCGTTCTTC	CASSQGLAAFF
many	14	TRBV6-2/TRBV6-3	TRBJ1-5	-	TGTGCCAGCAGTTACTCCGACATCACTCAGCCCCAGCATTTT	CASSYSDITQPQHF
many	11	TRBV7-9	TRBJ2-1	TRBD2	TGTGCCAGCACCCGGGGGGATGAGCAGTTCTTC	CASTRGDEQFF
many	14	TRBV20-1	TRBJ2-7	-	TGCAGTGCAAGCCGACAGGTGTTCTCCTACGAGCAGTACTTC	CSASRQVFSYEQYF
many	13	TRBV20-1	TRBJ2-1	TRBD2	TGCAGTGCAAGCGGGAGGGCCGCAAATGAGCAGTTCTTC	CSASGRAANEQFF
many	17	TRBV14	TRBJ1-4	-	TGTGCCAGCAGCCCTAGGCTCTCCCGTGCAACTAATGAAAAACTGTTTTTT	CASSPRLSRATNEKLFF
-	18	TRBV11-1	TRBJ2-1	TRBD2	TGTGCCAGCAGCTTAGGAGGGACTAGCGGAGTCTCCTACAATGAGCAGTTCTTC	CASSLGGTSGVSYNEQFF
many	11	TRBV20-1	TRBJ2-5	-	TGCAGTCTCCTGACACAAGAGACCCAGTACTTC	CSLLTQETQYF
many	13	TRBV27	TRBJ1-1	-	TGTGCCAGCAGTTTAGTCAGGGACACTGAAGCTTTCTTT	CASSLVRDTEAFF
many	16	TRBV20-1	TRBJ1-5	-	TGCAGTGCCCCTCCCGCGGTACCGGGTGGCAATCAGCCCCAGCATTTT	CSAPPAVPGGNQPQHF
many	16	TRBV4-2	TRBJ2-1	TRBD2	TGTGCCAGCAGCCAGCCCGGGACTAGCGGGAGATATGAGCAGTTCTTC	CASSQPGTSGRYEQFF
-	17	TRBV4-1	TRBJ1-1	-	TGCGCCAGCAGCCAACTGATGGGGATGGGGCCCGACACTGAAGCTTTCTTT	CASSQLMGMGPDTEAFF
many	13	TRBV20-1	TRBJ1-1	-	TGCAGTGTCTCACCCTTGACGAGCACTGAAGCTTTCTTT	CSVSPLTSTEAFF
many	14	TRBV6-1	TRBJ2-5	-	TGTGCCAGCAGGGGGGTACGGGGAGGAGAGACCCAGTACTTC	CASRGVRGGETQYF
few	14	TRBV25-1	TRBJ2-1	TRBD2	TGTGCCATCCAGACTAGCGGGATATACAATGAGCAGTTCTTC	CAIQTSGIYNEQFF
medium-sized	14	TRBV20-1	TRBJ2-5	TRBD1	TGCAGTGCTCATGCTGGCAGGGGGAAAGAGACCCAGTACTTC	CSAHAGRGKETQYF
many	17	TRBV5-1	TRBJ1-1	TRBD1	TGCGCCAGCAGCTTGGTACCGGGACAGGGGTTGAACACTGAAGCTTTCTTT	CASSLVPGQGLNTEAFF
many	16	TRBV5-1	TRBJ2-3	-	TGCGCCAGCAGCTTGGTTAGCGGAGGGCCAACAGATACGCAGTATTTT	CASSLVSGGPTDTQYF
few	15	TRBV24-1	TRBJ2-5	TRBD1	TGTGCCACCAGCGAGGGACAGGGGGTGTCGGAGACCCAGTACTTC	CATSEGQGVSETQYF
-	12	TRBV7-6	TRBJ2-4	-	TGTGCCAGCAGCAACCGGGACAAAATTCAGTACTTC	CASSNRDKIQYF
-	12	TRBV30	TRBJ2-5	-	TGTGCCTGGAGTGGCGACTTGGGGACCCAGTACTTC	CAWSGDLGTQYF
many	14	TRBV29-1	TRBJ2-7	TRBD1	TGCAGCGTGGAAACGGGGCAGGGGGTGGGGGAGCAGTACTTC	CSVETGQGVGEQYF
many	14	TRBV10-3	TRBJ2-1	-	TGTGCCATCAGTGGGGACGGTACCTACAATGAGCAGTTCTTC	CAISGDGTYNEQFF
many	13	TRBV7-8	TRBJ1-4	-	TGTGCCAGCAGGGAGGATTCTAATGAAAAACTGTTTTTT	CASREDSNEKLFF
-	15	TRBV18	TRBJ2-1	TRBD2	TGTGCCAGCTCCCAAGTAGCGGGAGACTACAATGAGCAGTTCTTC	CASSQVAGDYNEQFF
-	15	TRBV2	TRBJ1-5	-	TGTGCCAGCAGATTACAGGGATATAGCAATCAGCCCCAGCATTTT	CASRLQGYSNQPQHF
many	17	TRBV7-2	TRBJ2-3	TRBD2	TGTGCCAGCAGCTTAATTGGCGGGAGGGTGAGCACAGATACGCAGTATTTT	CASSLIGGRVSTDTQYF
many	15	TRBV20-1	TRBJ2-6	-	-	CSARDIRFGANVLTF
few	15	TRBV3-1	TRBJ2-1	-	TGTGCCAGCAGCCAAGGAGTTCTCCTTTACAATGAGCAGTTCTTC	CASSQGVLLYNEQFF